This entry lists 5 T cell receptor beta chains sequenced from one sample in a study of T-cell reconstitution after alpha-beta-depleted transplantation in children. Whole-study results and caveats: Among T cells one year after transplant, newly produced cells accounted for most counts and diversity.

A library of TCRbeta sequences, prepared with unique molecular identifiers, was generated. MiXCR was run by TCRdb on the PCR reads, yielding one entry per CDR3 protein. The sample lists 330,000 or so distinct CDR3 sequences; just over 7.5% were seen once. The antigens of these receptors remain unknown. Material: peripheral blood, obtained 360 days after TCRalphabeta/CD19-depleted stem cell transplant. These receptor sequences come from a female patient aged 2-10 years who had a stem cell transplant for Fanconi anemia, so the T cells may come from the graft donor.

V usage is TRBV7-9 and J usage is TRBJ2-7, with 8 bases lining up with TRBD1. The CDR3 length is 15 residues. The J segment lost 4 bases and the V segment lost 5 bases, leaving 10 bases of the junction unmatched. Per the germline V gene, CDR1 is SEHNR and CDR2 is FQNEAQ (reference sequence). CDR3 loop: CASSNPDRVFYEQYF. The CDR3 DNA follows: TGTGCCAGCAGCAACCCGGACAGGGTTTTTTACGAGCAGTACTTC. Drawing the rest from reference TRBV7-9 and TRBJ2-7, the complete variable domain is DTGVSQNPRHKITKRGQNVTFRCDPISEHNRLYWYRQTLGQGPEFLTYFQNEAQLEKSRLLSDRFSAERPKGSFSTLEIQRTEQGDSAMYLCASSNPDRVFYEQYFGPGTRLTVT.

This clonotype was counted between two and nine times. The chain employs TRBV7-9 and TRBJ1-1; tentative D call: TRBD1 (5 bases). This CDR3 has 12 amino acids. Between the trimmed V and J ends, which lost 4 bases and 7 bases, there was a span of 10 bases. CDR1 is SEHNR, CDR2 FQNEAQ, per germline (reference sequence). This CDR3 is CASSWGVGEAFF. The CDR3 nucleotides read TGTGCCAGCAGCTGGGGGGTGGGTGAAGCTTTCTTT. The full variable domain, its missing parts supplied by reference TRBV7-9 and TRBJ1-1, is DTGVSQNPRHKITKRGQNVTFRCDPISEHNRLYWYRQTLGQGPEFLTYFQNEAQLEKSRLLSDRFSAERPKGSFSTLEIQRTEQGDSAMYLCASSWGVGEAFFGQGTRLTVV.

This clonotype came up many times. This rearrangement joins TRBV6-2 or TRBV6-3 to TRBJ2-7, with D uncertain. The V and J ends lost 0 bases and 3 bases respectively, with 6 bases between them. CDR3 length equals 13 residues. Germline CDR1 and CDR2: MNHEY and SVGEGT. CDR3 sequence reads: CASSYSPFYEQYV. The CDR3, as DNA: TGTGCCAGCAGTTACTCGCCTTTCTACGAGCAGTACGTC.

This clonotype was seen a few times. This CDR3 reads CASSLAGDLEQYV. The CDR3, as DNA: TGTGCCAGCAGCTTAGCGGGGGACCTAGAGCAGTACGTC. The gene calls are TRBV7-9 and TRBJ2-7, with D perhaps given as TRBD1 or TRBD2 (5 bases each). The V gene lost 0 bases and the J gene lost 7 bases, with 10 bases spanning the gap. The CDR3 totals 13 residues. From germline, CDR1 is SEHNR and CDR2 FQNEAQ (reference sequence).

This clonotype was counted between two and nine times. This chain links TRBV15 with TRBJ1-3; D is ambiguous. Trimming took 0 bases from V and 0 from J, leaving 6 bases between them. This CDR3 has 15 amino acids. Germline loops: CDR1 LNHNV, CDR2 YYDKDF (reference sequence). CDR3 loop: CATSRDLVSGNTIYF. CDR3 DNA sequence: TGTGCCACCAGCAGAGATCTGGTCTCTGGAAACACCATATATTTT.